What follows describes a single T cell receptor beta chain. This sample is part of a study of blood T cell repertoires in COVID-19. Germline V gene data show CDR1 as SNHLY and CDR2 as FYNNEI. This CDR3 is built from 14 residues. After removal of 10 bases from V and 4 bases from J, the junction contained 10 bases not matched to a gene. Per the original methods: Estimates of nucleated cell counts were drawn from the amplification of reference gene primers. Assay used: immunoSEQ multiplex PCR; TCRdb lists only in-frame clones, some missing. V, J and clone size derive from that table, while D and trimming were established from the DNA sequence. The sample lists fewer than 150,000 clones, 80% to 85% occurring once.

J is TRBJ1-1 and V is TRBV2, with 9 bases matching TRBD1. The source is a young woman who had recovered from COVID-19. Sequencing was performed on peripheral blood. CDR3 amino acids: CANKQGAEGTEAFF. The CDR3 DNA is TGTGCCAATAAACAGGGGGCGGAAGGCACTGAAGCTTTCTTT.